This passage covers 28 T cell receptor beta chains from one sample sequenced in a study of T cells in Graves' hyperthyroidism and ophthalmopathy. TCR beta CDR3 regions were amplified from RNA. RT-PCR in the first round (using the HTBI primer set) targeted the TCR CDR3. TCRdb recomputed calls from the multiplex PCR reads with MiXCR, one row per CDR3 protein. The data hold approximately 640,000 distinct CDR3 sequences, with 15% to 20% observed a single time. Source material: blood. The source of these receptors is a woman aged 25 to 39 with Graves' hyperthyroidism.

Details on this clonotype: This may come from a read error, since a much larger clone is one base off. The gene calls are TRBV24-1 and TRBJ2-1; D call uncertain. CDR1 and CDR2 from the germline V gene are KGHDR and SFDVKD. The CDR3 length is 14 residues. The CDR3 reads CATEATSSYNEQLF. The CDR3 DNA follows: TGTGCCACCGAGGCTACGAGCTCCTACAATGAGCAGCTCTTC.

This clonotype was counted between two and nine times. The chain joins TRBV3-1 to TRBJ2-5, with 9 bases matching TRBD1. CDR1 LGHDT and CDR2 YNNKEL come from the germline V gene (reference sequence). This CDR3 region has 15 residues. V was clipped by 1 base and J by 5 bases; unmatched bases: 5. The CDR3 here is CASSQGGQGWETQYF. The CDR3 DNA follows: TGTGCCAGCAGCCAAGGCGGACAGGGGTGGGAGACCCAGTACTTC.

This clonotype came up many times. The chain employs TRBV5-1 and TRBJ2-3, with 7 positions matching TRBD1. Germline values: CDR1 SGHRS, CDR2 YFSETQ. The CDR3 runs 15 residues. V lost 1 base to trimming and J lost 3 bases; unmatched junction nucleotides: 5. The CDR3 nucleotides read TGCGCCAGCAGCTTGAGGGGACAGACAACAGATACGCAGTATTTT. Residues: CASSLRGQTTDTQYF.

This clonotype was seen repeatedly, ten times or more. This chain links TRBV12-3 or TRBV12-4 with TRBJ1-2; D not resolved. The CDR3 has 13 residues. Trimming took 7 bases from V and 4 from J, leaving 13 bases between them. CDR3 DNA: TGTGCCAGCACCCTGGGAGATTTCTATGGCTACACCTTC. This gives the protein CASTLGDFYGYTF.

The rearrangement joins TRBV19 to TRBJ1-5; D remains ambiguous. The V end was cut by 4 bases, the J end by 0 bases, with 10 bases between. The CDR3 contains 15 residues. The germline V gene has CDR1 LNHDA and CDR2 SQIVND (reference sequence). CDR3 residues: CASSTPPYSNQPQHF. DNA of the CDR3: TGTGCCAGTAGTACCCCACCTTATAGCAATCAGCCCCAGCATTTT.

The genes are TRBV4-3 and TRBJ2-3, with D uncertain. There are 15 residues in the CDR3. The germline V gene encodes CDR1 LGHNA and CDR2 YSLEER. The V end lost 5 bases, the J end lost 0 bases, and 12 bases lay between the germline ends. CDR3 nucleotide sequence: TGCGCCAGCAGCGAACGTGACCCTAGCACAGATACGCAGTATTTT. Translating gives CASSERDPSTDTQYF.

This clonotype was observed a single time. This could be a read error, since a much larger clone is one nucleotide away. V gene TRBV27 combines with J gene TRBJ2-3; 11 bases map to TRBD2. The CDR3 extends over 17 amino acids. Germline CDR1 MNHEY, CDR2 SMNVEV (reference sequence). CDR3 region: CANSLYSGRAGSDTQYF. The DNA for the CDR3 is TGTGCCAACAGTTTATATAGCGGGAGGGCCGGCTCAGATACGCAGTATTTT.

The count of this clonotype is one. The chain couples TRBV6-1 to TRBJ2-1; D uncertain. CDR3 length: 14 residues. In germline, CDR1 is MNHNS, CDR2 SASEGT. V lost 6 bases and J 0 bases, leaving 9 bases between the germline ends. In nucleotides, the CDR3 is TGTGCCAGCAGCTCCTTTTACTCCTACAATGAGCAGTTCTTC. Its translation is CASSSFYSYNEQFF.

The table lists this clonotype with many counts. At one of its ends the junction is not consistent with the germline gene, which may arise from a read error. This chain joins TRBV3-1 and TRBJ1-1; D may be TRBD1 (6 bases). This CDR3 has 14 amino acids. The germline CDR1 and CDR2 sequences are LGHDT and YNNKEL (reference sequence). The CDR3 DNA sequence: TGTGCCAGCACCCAAGGACAGCTGAACACTGAAGCTTTCTTT. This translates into CASTQGQLNTEAFF.

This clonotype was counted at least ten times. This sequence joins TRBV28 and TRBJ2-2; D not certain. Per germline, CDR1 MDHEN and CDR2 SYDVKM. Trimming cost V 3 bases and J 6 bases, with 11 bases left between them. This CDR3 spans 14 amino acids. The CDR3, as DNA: TGTGCCAGCAGTTTTGTGGGAAGGGCCGGGGAGCTGTTTTTT. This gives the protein CASSFVGRAGELFF. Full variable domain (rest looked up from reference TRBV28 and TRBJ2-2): DVKVTQSSRYLVKRTGEKVFLECVQDMDHENMFWYRQDPGLGLRLIYFSYDVKMKEKGDIPEGYSVSREKKERFSLILESASTNQTSMYLCASSFVGRAGELFFGEGSRLTVL.

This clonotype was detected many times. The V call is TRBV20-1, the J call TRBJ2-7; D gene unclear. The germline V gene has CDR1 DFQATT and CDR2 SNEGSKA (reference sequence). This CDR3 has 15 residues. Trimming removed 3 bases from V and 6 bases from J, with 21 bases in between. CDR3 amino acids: CSASGFVGVEAEQYF. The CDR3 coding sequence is TGCAGTGCTAGTGGGTTTGTCGGAGTTGAAGCCGAGCAGTACTTC.

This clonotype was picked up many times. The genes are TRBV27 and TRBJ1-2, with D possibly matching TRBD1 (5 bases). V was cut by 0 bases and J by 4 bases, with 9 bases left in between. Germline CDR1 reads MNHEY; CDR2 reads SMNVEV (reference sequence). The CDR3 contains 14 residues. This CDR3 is CASSLSPGVYGYTF. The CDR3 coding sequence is TGTGCCAGCAGTTTATCCCCGGGGGTCTATGGCTACACCTTC.

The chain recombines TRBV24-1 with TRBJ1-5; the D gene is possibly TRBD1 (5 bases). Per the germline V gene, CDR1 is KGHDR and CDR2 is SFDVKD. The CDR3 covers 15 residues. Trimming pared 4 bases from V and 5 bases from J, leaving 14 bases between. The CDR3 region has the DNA TGTGCCACCAGTGACCGGAGGGACGGAGATCAGCCCCAGCATTTT. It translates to CATSDRRDGDQPQHF.

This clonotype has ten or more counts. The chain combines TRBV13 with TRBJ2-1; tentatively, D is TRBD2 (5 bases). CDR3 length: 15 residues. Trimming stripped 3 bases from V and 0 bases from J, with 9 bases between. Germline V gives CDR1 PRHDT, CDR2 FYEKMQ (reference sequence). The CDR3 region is CASSFGRDSYNEQFF. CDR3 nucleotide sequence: TGTGCCAGCAGCTTTGGACGGGACTCCTACAATGAGCAGTTCTTC.

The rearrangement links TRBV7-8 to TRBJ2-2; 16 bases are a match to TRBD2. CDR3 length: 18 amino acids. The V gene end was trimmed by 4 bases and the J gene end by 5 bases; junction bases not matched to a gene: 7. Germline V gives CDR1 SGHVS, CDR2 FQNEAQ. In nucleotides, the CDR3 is TGTGCCAGCAGCTCCGGGACTAGCGGGAGGGCGGGGACCGGGGAGCTGTTTTTT. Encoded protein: CASSSGTSGRAGTGELFF.

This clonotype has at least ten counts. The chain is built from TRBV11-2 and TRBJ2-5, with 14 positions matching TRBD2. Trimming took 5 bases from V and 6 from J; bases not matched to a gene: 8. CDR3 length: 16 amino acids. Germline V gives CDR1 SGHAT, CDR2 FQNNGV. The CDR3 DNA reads TGTGCCAGCAGCCCCGGGACTAGCGGGAGTTTGAAGACCCAGTACTTC. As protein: CASSPGTSGSLKTQYF.

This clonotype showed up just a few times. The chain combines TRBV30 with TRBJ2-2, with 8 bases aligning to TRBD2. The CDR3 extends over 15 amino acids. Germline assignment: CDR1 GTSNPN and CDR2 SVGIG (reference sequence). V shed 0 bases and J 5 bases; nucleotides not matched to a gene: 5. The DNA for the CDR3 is TGTGCCTGGAGTGTAGCTAGCGGGTTTACCGGGGAGCTGTTTTTT. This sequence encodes CAWSVASGFTGELFF.

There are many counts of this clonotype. The CDR3 DNA sequence: TGTGCCAGCAGTACTAGCGGGAGATCCTACAATGAGCAGTTCTTC. As protein: CASSTSGRSYNEQFF. The V gene is TRBV12-3 or TRBV12-4, the J gene TRBJ2-1; 11 bases match TRBD2. The CDR3 runs 15 residues. The V gene end was trimmed by 5 bases and the J gene end by 1 base; junction bases not matched to a gene: 1.

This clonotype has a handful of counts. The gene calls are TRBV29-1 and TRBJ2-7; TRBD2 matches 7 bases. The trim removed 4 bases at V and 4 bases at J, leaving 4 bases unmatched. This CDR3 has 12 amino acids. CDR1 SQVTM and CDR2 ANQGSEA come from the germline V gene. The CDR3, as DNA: TGCAGCGTTGGGACTAGTCCGTACGAGCAGTACTTC. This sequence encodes CSVGTSPYEQYF.

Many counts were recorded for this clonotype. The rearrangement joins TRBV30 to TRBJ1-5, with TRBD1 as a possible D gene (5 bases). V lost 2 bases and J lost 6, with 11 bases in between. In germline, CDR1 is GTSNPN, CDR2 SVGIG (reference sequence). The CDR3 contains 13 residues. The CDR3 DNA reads TGTGCCTGGAGTCCCGGAGACAGTCAGCCCCAGCATTTT. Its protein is CAWSPGDSQPQHF.

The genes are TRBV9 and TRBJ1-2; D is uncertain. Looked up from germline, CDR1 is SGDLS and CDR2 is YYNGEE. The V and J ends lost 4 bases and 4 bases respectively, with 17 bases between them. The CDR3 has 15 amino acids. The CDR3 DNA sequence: TGTGCCAGCAGCCCTTCCCCCACCCGGGGCTATGGCTACACCTTC. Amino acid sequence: CASSPSPTRGYGYTF.

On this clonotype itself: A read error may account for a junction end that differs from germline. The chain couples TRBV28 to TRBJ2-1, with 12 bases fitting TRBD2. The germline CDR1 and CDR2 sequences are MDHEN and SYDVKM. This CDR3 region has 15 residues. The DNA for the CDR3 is TGTGCCAGCAGTCCTAGCGGGAGGGTCCCCAATGAGCAGTCCTTC. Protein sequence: CASSPSGRVPNEQSF.

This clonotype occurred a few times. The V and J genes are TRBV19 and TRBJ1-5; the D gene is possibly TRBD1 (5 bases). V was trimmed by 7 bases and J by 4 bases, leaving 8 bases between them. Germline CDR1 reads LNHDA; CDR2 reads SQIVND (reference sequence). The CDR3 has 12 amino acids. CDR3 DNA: TGTGCCAGTACGCAGGGAAATCAGCCCCAGCATTTT. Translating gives CASTQGNQPQHF.

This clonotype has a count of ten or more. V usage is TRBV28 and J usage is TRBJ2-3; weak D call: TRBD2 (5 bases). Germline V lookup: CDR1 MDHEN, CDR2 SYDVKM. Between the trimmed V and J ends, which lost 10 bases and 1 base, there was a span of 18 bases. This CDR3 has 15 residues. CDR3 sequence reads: CATGSGGSGTDTQYF. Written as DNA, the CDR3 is TGTGCCACCGGCTCGGGCGGGTCGGGCACAGATACGCAGTATTTT.

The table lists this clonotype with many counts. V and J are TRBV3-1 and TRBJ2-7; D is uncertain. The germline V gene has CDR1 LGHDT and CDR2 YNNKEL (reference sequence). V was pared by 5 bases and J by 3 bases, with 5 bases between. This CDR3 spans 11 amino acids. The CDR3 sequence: CASSDDYEQYF. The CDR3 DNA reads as TGTGCCAGCAGCGATGACTACGAGCAGTACTTC.

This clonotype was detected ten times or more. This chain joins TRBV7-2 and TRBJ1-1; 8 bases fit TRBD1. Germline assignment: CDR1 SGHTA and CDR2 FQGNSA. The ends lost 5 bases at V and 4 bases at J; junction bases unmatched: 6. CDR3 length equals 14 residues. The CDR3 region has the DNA TGTGCCAGCAGCCCCCGACAGGGGTTCACTGAAGCTTTCTTT. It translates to CASSPRQGFTEAFF.

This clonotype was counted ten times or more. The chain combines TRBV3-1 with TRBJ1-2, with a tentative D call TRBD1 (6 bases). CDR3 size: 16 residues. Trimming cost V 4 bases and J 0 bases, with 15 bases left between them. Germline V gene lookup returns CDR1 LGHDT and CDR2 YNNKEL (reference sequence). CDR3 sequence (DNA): TGTGCCAGCAGCCGATCAGGGGATGGGGCTAACTATGGCTACACCTTC. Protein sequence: CASSRSGDGANYGYTF.

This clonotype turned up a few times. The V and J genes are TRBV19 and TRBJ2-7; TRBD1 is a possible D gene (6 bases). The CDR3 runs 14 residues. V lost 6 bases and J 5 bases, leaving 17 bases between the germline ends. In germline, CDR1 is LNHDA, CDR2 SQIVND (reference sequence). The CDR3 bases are TGTGCCAGTAGCAATACAGGGATTCCCCACGAGCAGTACTTC. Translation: CASSNTGIPHEQYF.